These 14 T cell receptor beta chains were sequenced from one sample in a study of technical replicates of blood from a few donors. Profiling relied on immunoSEQ multiplex PCR, and the TCRdb table lists in-frame clones only, not all of them. The table includes about 87,000 clones, 85% to 95% detected once. Sequenced sample: T cells isolated from PBMCs. The receptors stem from a human donor in good health.

The chain joins TRBV11-3 to TRBJ2-2; 10 positions match TRBD1. The CDR3 spans 15 residues. Germline values: CDR1 SGHNT, CDR2 YENEEA. The V segment lost 3 bases and the J segment 3 bases; nucleotides outside the gene matches: 1. The CDR3 nucleotides read TGTGCCAGCAGCTTTGGACAGGGGGACACCGGGGAGCTGTTTTTT. Protein: CASSFGQGDTGELFF. Using reference TRBV11-3 and TRBJ2-2 for the parts outside the CDR3, the full variable domain is EAGVVQSPRYKIIEKKQPVAFWCNPISGHNTLYWYLQNLGQGPELLIRYENEEAVDDSQLPKDRFSAERLKGVDSTLKIQPAELGDSAVYLCASSFGQGDTGELFFGEGSRLTVL.

This clone occurred once. V gene TRBV27 combines with J gene TRBJ2-5; 13 positions match TRBD2. J was trimmed by 4 bases and V by 5 bases; bases with no gene match: 7. Germline assignment: CDR1 MNHEY and CDR2 SMNVEV (reference sequence). The CDR3 consists of 16 residues. CDR3 region: CASSPRLAGGIETQYF. As DNA, the CDR3 is TGTGCCAGCAGTCCTCGACTAGCGGGAGGTATAGAGACCCAGTACTTC.

This sequence joins TRBV7-8 and TRBJ1-4; weak D call: TRBD1 (6 bases). The CDR3 contains 13 residues. Germline CDR1 SGHVS, CDR2 FQNEAQ. The DNA of the CDR3 is TGTGCTACTCCGGGACACATAAATGAAAAACTGTTTTTT. This gives the protein CATPGHINEKLFF. The full variable domain, completed using reference TRBV7-8 and TRBJ1-4, is GAGVSQSPRYKVAKRGQDVALRCDPISGHVSLFWYQQALGQGPEFLTYFQNEAQLDKSGLPSDRFFAERPEGSVSTLKIQRTQQEDSAVYLCATPGHINEKLFFGSGTQLSVL.

This sequence joins TRBV5-1 and TRBJ2-7, with TRBD1 matching over 8 bases. The CDR3 is made up of 14 amino acids. Germline V lookup: CDR1 SGHRS, CDR2 YFSETQ. V gave up 3 bases and J gave up 2 bases; unmatched junction bases: 4. The CDR3 here is CASSSTGGPYEQYF. As DNA, the CDR3 is TGCGCCAGCAGCTCAACAGGGGGGCCCTACGAGCAGTACTTC.

The chain couples TRBV7-8 to TRBJ2-7; D is perhaps TRBD1 (5 bases). The V end was cut by 5 bases, the J end by 1 base, with 15 bases between. This CDR3 region has 15 residues. Germline CDR1 and CDR2: SGHVS and FQNEAQ. CDR3 sequence: CASSPTPDSSYEQYF. Written as DNA, the CDR3 is TGTGCCAGCAGCCCCACCCCCGACAGTTCCTACGAGCAGTACTTC.

This clone has a handful of counts. The V call is TRBV2, the J call TRBJ2-7, with 10 bases identical to TRBD2. V lost 6 bases to trimming and J lost 4 bases; unmatched junction nucleotides: 12. The germline gives CDR1 SNHLY, CDR2 FYNNEI. This CDR3 is built from 16 residues. The CDR3, as DNA: TGTGCCAGCAGGCAGGGGGCTAGCGGGAGAGGATACGAGCAGTACTTC. The encoded protein is CASRQGASGRGYEQYF.

V gene TRBV7-3 combines with J gene TRBJ1-1; the D gene is possibly TRBD1 (5 bases). CDR3 length: 14 residues. Germline CDR1 SGHTA, CDR2 FQGTGA. V lost 1 base and J 5 bases, leaving 11 bases between the germline ends. The CDR3 reads CASSLSGAVTEAFF. The CDR3, as DNA: TGTGCCAGCAGCTTAAGCGGGGCGGTTACTGAAGCTTTCTTT.

The CDR3 DNA follows: TGTGCCATCAGTGAGAGTCGCGGGACAGGGGTGAATCAGCCCCAGCATTTT. Translation: CAISESRGTGVNQPQHF. The rearrangement links TRBV10-3 to TRBJ1-5, with 10 bases identical to TRBD1. The germline V gene has CDR1 ENHRY and CDR2 SYGVKD. The CDR3 has 17 residues. V trimming: 2 bases; J trimming: 4 bases; junction bases outside the gene matches: 8.

The V call is TRBV9, the J call TRBJ2-1; 8 nucleotides align to TRBD2. The CDR3 spans 14 residues. Trimming cost V 0 bases and J 6 bases; bases outside gene matches: 2. The germline CDR1 and CDR2 sequences are SGDLS and YYNGEE. The CDR3 reads CASSVGGGINEQFF. The DNA of the CDR3 is TGTGCCAGCAGCGTAGGCGGGGGGATCAATGAGCAGTTCTTC.

This clone is a singleton in its sample. The J gene is TRBJ2-5, the V gene TRBV7-2, with D perhaps matching TRBD1 (6 bases). Trimming took 2 bases from V and 2 from J, leaving 12 bases between them. The CDR3 has 15 amino acids. The germline V gene has CDR1 SGHTA and CDR2 FQGNSA. The CDR3 reads CASSLQPGVQETQYF. In DNA, the CDR3 is TGTGCCAGCAGCTTACAGCCAGGGGTACAAGAGACCCAGTACTTC. The full variable domain, its missing parts supplied by reference TRBV7-2 and TRBJ2-5, is GAGVSQSPSNKVTEKGKDVELRCDPISGHTALYWYRQSLGQGLEFLIYFQGNSAPDKSGLPSDRFSAERTGGSVSTLTIQRTQQEDSAVYLCASSLQPGVQETQYFGPGTRLLVL.

The chain couples TRBV9 to TRBJ2-3; TRBD2 might be the D (6 bases). The germline CDR1 and CDR2 sequences are SGDLS and YYNGEE. Trimming shortened V by 0 bases and J by 1 base, and 18 bases separated the two germline ends. The CDR3 is made up of 18 amino acids. The CDR3 nucleotides read TGTGCCAGCAGCGTAGTAGGACTAACGAATCTGGGCACAGATACGCAGTATTTT. It translates to CASSVVGLTNLGTDTQYF. The full variable domain, with the rest looked up from reference TRBV9 and TRBJ2-3, is DSGVTQTPKHLITATGQRVTLRCSPRSGDLSVYWYQQSLDQGLQFLIQYYNGEERAKGNILERFSAQQFPDLHSELNLSSLELGDSALYFCASSVVGLTNLGTDTQYFGPGTRLTVL.

The genes are TRBV7-9 and TRBJ2-1, with D possibly TRBD2 on 5 matching bases. Germline V gene data show CDR1 as SEHNR and CDR2 as FQNEAQ (reference sequence). Trimming removed 5 bases from V and 7 bases from J, with 9 bases in between. The CDR3 runs to 12 residues. CDR3 bases: TGTGCCAGCAGCCTACCGGGAAATGAGCAGTTCTTC. Amino acids: CASSLPGNEQFF. The complete variable domain, with remaining parts taken from reference TRBV7-9 and TRBJ2-1, reads DTGVSQNPRHKITKRGQNVTFRCDPISEHNRLYWYRQTLGQGPEFLTYFQNEAQLEKSRLLSDRFSAERPKGSFSTLEIQRTEQGDSAMYLCASSLPGNEQFFGPGTRLTVL.

The chain carries TRBV27 and TRBJ2-1; D unresolved. Between the trimmed V and J ends, which lost 2 bases and 0 bases, there was a span of 5 bases. Looked up from germline, CDR1 is MNHEY and CDR2 is SMNVEV (reference sequence). The CDR3 sequence is 14 residues long. The CDR3 reads CASSLTTSYNEQFF. The CDR3 DNA reads as TGTGCCAGCAGTTTAACTACCTCCTACAATGAGCAGTTCTTC.

This chain uses TRBV4-1 with TRBJ1-1; the D is unclear. V was pared by 1 base and J by 4 bases, with 4 bases between. Germline assignment: CDR1 MGHRA and CDR2 YSYEKL. The CDR3 consists of 12 residues. The CDR3: CASSQASTEAFF. The CDR3 region has the DNA TGCGCCAGCAGCCAAGCCTCCACTGAAGCTTTCTTT.